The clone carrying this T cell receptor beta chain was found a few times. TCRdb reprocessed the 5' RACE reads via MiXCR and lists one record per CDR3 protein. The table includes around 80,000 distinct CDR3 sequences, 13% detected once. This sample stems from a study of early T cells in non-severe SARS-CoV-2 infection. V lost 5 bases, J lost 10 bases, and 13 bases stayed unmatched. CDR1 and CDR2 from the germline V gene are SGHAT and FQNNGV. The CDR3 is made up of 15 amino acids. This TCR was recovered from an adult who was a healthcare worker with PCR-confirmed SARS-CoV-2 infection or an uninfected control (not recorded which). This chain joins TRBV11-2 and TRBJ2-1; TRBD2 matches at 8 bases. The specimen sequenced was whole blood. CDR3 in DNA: TGTGCCAGCAGCGCCGCAGGGACGGGGGGGCGCGAGCAGTTCTTC. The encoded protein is CASSAAGTGGREQFF.